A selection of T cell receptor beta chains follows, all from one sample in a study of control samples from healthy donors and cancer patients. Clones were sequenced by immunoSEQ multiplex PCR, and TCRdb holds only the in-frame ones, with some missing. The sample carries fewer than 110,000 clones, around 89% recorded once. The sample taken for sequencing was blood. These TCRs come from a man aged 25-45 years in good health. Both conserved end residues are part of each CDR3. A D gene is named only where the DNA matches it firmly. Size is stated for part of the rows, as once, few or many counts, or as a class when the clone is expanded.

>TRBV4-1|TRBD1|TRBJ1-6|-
CASSQWPPGQYNSPLHF
TGCGCCAGCAGCCAATGGCCGCCGGGACAGTATAATTCACCCCTCCACTTT
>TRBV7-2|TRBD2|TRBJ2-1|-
CASRREGTSGYNEQFF
TGTGCCAGCAGGCGAGAAGGGACTAGCGGATACAATGAGCAGTTCTTC
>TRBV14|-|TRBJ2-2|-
CASSQGVPGLVTGELFF
TGTGCCAGCAGCCAAGGAGTTCCGGGATTAGTCACCGGGGAGCTGTTTTTT
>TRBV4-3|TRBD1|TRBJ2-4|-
CASSQERGRTGVIAKNIQYF
TGCGCCAGCAGCCAAGAGAGGGGCCGGACAGGGGTGATAGCCAAAAACATTCAGTACTTC
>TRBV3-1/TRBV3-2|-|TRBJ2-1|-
CASSSSDLRGQFF
TGTGCCAGCAGCTCCTCGGACCTGCGGGGCCAGTTCTTC
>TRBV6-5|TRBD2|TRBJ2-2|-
CATPGRLMTPGELFF
TGTGCCACACCCGGGAGGCTGATGACCCCCGGGGAGCTGTTTTTT
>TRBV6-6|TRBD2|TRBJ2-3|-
CASSLKMASGGAGTDTQYF
TGTGCCAGCAGCTTGAAGATGGCTAGCGGGGGGGCGGGCACAGATACGCAGTATTTT
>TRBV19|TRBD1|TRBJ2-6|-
CASMSAGGARGANVLTF
TGTGCCAGTATGAGCGCAGGGGGCGCGAGGGGGGCCAACGTCCTGACTTTC
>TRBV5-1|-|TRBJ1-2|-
CASSLDTVNYGYTF
TGCGCCAGCAGCTTGGATACGGTTAACTATGGCTACACCTTC
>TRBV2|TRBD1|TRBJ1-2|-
CASYRGRNYGYTF
TGTGCCAGCTACAGGGGCCGGAACTATGGCTACACCTTC
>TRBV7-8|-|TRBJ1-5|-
CASSRRGSQPQHF
TGTGCCAGCAGCAGACGGGGTTCACAGCCCCAGCATTTT
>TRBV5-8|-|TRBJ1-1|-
CASSVTVWNTEAFF
TGTGCCAGCAGCGTGACAGTGTGGAACACTGAAGCTTTCTTT
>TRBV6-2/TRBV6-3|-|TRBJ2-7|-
CASSYGTGGGYEQYF
TGTGCCAGCAGTTACGGTACAGGGGGGGGCTACGAGCAGTACTTC
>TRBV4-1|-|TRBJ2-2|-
CASSQGLGVGTGELFF
TGCGCCAGCAGCCAAGGCTTGGGGGTGGGGACCGGGGAGCTGTTTTTT
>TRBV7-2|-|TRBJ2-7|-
CASSPYSSSYEQYF
TGTGCCAGCAGCCCGTACAGTAGCTCCTACGAGCAGTACTTC
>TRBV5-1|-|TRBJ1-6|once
CASNSAQTPNSPLHF
TGCGCCAGCAACTCAGCGCAGACTCCAAATTCACCCCTCCACTTT
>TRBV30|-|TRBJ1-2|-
CAWSAGNNYGYTF
TGTGCCTGGAGTGCAGGGAATAACTATGGCTACACCTTC
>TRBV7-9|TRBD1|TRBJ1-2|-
CASSLMRQGYGYTF
TGTGCCAGCAGCTTAATGCGACAGGGCTATGGCTACACCTTC
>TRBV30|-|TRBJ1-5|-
CAWTAQINQPQHF
TGTGCCTGGACGGCACAGATCAATCAGCCCCAGCATTTT